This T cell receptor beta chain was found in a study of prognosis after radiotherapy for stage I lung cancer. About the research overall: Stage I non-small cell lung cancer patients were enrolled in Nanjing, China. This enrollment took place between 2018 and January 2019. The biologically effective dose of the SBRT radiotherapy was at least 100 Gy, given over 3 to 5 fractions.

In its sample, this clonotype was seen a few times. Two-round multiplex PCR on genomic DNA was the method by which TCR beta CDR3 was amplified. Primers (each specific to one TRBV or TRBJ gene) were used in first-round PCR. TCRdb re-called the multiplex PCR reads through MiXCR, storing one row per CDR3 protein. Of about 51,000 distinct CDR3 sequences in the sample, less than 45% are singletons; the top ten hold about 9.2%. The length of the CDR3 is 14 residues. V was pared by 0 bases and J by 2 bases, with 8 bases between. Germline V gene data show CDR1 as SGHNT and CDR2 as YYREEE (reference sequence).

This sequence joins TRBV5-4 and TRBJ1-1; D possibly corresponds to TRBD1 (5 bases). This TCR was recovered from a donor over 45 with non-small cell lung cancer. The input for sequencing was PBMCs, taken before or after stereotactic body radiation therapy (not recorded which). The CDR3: CASSLGGTNTEAFF. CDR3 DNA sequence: TGTGCCAGCAGCTTGGGGGGGACCAACACTGAAGCTTTCTTT.